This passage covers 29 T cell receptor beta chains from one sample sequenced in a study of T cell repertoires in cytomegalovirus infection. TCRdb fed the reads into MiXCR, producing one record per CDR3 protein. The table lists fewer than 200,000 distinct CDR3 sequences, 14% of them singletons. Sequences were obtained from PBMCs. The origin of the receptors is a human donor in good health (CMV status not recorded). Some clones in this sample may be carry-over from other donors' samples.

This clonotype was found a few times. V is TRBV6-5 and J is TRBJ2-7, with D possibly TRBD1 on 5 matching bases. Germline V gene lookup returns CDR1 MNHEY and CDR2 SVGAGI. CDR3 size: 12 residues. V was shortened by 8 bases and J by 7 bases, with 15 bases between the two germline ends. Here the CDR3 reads CASGAASREQYF. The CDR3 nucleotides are TGTGCCAGCGGGGCGGCCTCTCGGGAGCAGTACTTC.

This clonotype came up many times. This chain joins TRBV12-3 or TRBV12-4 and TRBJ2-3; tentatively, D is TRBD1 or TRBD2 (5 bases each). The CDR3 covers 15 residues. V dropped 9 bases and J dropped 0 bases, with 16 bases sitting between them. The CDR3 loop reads CASPSDGASTDTQYF. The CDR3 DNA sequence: TGTGCCAGTCCTTCCGACGGGGCTAGCACAGATACGCAGTATTTT.

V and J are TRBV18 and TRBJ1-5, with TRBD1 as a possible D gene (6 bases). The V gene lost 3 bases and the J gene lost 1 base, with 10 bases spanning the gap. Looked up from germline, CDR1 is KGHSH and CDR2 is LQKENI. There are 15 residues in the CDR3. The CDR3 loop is CASSPTGGSNQPQHF. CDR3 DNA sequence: TGTGCCAGCTCACCTACGGGGGGCAGCAATCAGCCCCAGCATTTT.

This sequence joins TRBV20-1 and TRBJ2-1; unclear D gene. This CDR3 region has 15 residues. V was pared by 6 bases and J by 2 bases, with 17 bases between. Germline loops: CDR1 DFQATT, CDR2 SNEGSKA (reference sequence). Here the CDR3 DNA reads TGCAGTGCCGCACAGCTACCCGGACCCTACAATGAGCAGTTCTTC. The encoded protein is CSAAQLPGPYNEQFF.

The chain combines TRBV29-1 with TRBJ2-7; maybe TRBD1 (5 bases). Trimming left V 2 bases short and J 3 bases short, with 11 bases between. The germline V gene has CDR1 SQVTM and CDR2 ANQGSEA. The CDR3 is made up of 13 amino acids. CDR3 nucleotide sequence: TGCAGCGTTGAAAATGGGGCTGACTACGAGCAGTACTTC. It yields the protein CSVENGADYEQYF.

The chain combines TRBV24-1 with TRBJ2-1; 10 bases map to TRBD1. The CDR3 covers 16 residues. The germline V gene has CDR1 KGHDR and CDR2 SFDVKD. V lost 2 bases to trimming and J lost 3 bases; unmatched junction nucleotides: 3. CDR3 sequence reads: CATSDSGTGDYNEQFF. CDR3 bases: TGTGCCACCAGTGATTCGGGGACAGGGGACTACAATGAGCAGTTCTTC.

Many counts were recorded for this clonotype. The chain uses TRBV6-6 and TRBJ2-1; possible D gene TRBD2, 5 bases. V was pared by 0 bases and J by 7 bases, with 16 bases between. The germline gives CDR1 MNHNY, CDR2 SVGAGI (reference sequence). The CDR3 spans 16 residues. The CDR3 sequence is CASSYSRKARGNEQFF. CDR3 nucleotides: TGTGCCAGCAGTTACTCGAGAAAGGCCAGAGGGAATGAGCAGTTCTTC.

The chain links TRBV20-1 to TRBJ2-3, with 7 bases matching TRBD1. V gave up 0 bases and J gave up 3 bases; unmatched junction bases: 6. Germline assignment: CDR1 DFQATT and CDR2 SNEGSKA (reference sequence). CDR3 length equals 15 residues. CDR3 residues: CSARDPGGKTDTQYF. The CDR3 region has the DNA TGCAGTGCTAGAGACCCAGGGGGAAAAACAGATACGCAGTATTTT.

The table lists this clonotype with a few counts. CDR3: CASSQADREKLFF. CDR3 DNA sequence: TGTGCCAGCAGCCAAGCCGACAGAGAAAAACTGTTTTTT. This chain joins TRBV4-2 and TRBJ1-4; possibly TRBD1 for D (5 bases). CDR1 and CDR2 (germline): LGHNA, YNFKEQ. V dropped 1 base and J dropped 8 bases, with 8 bases sitting between them. This CDR3 comprises 13 residues.

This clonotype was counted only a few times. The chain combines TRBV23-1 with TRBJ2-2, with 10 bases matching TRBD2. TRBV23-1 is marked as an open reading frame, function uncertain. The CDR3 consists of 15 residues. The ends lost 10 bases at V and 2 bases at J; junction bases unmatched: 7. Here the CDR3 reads CATSSGSVNTGELFF. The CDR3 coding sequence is TGCGCCACTTCTAGCGGGAGCGTAAACACCGGGGAGCTGTTTTTT.

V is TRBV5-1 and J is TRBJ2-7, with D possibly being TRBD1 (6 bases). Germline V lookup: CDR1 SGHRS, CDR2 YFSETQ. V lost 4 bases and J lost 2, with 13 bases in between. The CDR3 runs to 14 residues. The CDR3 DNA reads TGCGCCAGCAGCACCGGGGACAACGCCTACGAGCAGTACTTC. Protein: CASSTGDNAYEQYF.

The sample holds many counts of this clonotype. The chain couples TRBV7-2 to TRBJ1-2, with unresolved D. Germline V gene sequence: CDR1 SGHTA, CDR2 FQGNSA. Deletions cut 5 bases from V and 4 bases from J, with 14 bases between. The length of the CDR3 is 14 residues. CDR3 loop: CASSLYDGGYGYTF. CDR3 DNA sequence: TGTGCCAGCAGCCTTTACGACGGAGGCTATGGCTACACCTTC. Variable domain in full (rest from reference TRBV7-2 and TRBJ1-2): GAGVSQSPSNKVTEKGKDVELRCDPISGHTALYWYRQSLGQGLEFLIYFQGNSAPDKSGLPSDRFSAERTGGSVSTLTIQRTQQEDSAVYLCASSLYDGGYGYTFGSGTRLTVV.

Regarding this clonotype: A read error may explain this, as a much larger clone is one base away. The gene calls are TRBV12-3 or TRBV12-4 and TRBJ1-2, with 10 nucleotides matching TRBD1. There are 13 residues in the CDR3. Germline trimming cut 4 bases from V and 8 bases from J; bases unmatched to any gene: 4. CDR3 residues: CASSSGTGVGYTF. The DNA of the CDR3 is TGTGCCAGCAGTTCAGGGACAGGGGTGGGCTACACCTTC.

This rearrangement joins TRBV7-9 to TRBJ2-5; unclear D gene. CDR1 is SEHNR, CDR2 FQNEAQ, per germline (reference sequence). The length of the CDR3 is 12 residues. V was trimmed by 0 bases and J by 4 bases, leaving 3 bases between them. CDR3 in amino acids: CASSLAPETQYF. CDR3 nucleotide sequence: TGTGCCAGCAGCTTAGCTCCAGAGACCCAGTACTTC. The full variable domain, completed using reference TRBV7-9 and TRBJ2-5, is DTGVSQNPRHKITKRGQNVTFRCDPISEHNRLYWYRQTLGQGPEFLTYFQNEAQLEKSRLLSDRFSAERPKGSFSTLEIQRTEQGDSAMYLCASSLAPETQYFGPGTRLLVL.

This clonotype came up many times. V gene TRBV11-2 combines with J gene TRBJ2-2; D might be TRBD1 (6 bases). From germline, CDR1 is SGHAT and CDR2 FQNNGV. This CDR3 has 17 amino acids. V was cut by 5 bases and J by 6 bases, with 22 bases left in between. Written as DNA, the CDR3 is TGTGCCAGCAGCCCCCTCAGACAGGAGGTCAGGGCCGGGGAGCTGTTTTTT. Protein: CASSPLRQEVRAGELFF.

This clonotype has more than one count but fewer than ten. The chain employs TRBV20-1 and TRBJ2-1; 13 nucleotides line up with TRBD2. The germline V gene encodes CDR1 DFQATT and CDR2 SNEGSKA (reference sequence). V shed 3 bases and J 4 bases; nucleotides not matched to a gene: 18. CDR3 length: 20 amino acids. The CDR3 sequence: CSASPIGLAGASQLYNEQFF. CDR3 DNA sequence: TGCAGTGCTAGCCCCATCGGACTAGCGGGGGCCTCCCAATTGTACAATGAGCAGTTCTTC.

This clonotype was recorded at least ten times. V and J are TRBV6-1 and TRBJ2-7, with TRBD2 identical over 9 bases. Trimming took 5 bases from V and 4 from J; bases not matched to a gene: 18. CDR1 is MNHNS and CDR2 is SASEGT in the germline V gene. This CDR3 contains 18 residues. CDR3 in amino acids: CASSFNPGVAGVGYEQYF. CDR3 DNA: TGTGCCAGCAGTTTCAACCCCGGGGTAGCGGGAGTGGGGTACGAGCAGTACTTC.

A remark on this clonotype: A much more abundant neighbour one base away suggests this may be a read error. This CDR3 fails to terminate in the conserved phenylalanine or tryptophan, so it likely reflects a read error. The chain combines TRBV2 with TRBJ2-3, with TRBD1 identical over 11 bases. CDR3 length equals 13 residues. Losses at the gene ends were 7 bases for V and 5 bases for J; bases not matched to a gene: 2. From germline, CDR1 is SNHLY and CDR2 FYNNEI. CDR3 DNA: TGTGCCAGCACCGGGACAGGGGGAGATACGCAGTATCTT. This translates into CASTGTGGDTQYL.

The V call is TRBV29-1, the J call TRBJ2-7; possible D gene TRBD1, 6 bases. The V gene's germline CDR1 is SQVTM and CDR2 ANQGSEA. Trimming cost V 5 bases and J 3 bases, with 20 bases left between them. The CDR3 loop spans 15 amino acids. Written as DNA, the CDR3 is TGCAGCGTTCAAGGACATCACTCAGGGGACTACGAGCAGTACTTC. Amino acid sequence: CSVQGHHSGDYEQYF.

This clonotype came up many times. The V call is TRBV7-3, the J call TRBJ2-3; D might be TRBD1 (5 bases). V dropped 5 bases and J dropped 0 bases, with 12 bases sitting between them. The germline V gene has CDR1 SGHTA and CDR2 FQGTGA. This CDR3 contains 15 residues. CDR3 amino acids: CASSTGDRSTDTQYF. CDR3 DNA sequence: TGTGCCAGCAGCACCGGAGACAGAAGCACAGATACGCAGTATTTT. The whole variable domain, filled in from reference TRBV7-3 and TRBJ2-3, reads GAGVSQTPSNKVTEKGKYVELRCDPISGHTALYWYRQSLGQGPEFLIYFQGTGAADDSGLPNDRFFAVRPEGSVSTLKIQRTERGDSAVYLCASSTGDRSTDTQYFGPGTRLTVL.

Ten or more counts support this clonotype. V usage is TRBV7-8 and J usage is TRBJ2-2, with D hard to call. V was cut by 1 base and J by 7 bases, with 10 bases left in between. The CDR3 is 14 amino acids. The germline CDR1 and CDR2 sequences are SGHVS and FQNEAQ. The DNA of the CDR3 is TGTGCCAGCAGCTTAGGCCAGGTGAACGGGGAGCTGTTTTTT. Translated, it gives CASSLGQVNGELFF.

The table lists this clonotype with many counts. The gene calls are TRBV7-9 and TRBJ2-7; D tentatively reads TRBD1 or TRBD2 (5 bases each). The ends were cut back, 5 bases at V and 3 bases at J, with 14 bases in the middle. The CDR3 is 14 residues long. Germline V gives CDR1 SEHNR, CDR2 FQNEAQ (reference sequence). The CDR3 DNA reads TGTGCCAGCAGCCCCCGTGGGGGAGTCTACGAGCAGTACTTC. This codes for CASSPRGGVYEQYF.

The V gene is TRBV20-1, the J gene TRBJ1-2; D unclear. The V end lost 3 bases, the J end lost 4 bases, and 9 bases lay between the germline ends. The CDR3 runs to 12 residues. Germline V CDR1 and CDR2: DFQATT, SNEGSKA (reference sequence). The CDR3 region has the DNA TGCAGTGCTAGCCCCCCGGGCTATGGCTACACCTTC. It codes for CSASPPGYGYTF.

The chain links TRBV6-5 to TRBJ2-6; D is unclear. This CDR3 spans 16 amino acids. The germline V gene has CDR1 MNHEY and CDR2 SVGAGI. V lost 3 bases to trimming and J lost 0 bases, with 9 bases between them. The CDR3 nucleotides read TGTGCCAGCAGTTATAATGATGCCTCTGGGGCCAACGTCCTGACTTTC. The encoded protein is CASSYNDASGANVLTF.

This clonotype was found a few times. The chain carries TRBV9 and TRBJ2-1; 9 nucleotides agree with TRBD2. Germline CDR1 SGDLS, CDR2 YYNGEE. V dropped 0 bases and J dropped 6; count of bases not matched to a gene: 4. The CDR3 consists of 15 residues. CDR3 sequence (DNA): TGTGCCAGCAGCGTAGAGCTAGCGGGGCTCAATGAGCAGTTCTTC. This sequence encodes CASSVELAGLNEQFF.

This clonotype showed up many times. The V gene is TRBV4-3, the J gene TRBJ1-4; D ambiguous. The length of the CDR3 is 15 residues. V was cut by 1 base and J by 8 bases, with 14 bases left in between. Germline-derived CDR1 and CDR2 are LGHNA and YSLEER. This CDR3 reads CASSQGNALEEKLFF. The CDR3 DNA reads TGCGCCAGCAGCCAAGGCAACGCGTTGGAAGAAAAACTGTTTTTT.

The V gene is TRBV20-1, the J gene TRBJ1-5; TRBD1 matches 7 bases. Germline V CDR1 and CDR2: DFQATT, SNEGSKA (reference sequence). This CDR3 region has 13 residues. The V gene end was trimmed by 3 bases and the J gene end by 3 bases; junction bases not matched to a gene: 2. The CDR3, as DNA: TGCAGTGCTAGGACAGGGAACAATCAGCCCCAGCATTTT. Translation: CSARTGNNQPQHF.

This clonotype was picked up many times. The CDR3 protein is CASSGGLAPTGELFF. The CDR3 DNA sequence: TGTGCCAGCAGCGGGGGACTAGCGCCAACCGGGGAGCTGTTTTTT. The rearrangement links TRBV7-2 to TRBJ2-2; TRBD2 agrees at 10 bases. Germline V CDR1 and CDR2: SGHTA, FQGNSA. The CDR3 runs to 15 residues. Trimming at V came to 5 bases and at J to 5 bases, leaving 5 bases not matched to a gene.

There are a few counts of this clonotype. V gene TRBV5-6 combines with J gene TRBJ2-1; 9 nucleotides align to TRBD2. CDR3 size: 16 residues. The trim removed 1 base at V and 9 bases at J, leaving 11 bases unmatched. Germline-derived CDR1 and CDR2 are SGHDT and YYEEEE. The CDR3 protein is CASSLTGGRAASEQFF. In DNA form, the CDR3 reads TGTGCCAGCAGCTTGACCGGCGGGAGGGCCGCTAGTGAGCAGTTCTTC.